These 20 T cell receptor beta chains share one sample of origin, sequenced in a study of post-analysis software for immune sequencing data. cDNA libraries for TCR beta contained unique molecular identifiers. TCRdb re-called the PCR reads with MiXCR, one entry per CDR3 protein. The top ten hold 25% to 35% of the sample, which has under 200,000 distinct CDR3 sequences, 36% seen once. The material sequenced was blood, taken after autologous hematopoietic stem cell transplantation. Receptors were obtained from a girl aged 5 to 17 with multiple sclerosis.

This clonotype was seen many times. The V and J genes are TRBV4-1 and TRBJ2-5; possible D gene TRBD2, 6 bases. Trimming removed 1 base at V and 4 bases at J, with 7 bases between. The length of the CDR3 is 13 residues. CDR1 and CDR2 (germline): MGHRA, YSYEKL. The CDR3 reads CASSQGLVETQYF. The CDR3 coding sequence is TGCGCCAGCAGCCAAGGACTAGTAGAGACCCAGTACTTC.

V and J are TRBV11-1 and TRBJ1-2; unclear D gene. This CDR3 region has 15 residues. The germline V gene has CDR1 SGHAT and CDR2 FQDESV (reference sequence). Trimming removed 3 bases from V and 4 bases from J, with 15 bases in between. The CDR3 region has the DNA TGTGCCAGCAGCTTGGACGCTTCCTTCGGCTATGGCTACACCTTC. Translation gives CASSLDASFGYGYTF.

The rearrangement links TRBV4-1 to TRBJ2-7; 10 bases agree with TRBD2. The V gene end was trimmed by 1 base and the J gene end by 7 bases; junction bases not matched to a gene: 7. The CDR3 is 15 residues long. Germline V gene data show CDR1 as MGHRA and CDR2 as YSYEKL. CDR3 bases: TGCGCCAGCAGCCAAGGCCCTAGCGGGGGCGTAGAGCAGTACTTC. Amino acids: CASSQGPSGGVEQYF.

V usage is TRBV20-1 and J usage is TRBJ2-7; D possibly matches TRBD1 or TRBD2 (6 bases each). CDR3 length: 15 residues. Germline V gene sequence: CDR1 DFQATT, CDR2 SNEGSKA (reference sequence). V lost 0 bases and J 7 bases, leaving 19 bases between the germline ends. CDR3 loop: CSARDRTGRFGEQYF. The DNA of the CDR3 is TGCAGTGCTAGAGATAGAACAGGGAGGTTTGGGGAGCAGTACTTC.

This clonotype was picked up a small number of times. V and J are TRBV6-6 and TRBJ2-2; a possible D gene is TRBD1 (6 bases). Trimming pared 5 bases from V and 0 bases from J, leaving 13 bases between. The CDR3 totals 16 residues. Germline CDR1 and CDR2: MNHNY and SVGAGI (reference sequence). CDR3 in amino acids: CASSPRTATNTGELFF. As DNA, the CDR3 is TGTGCCAGCAGTCCCAGGACAGCTACGAACACCGGGGAGCTGTTTTTT.

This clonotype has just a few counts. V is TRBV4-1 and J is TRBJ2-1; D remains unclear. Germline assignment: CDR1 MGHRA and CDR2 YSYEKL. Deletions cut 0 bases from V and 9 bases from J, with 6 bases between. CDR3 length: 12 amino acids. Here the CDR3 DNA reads TGCGCCAGCAGCCAAGATGGGATTGAGCAGTTCTTC. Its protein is CASSQDGIEQFF.

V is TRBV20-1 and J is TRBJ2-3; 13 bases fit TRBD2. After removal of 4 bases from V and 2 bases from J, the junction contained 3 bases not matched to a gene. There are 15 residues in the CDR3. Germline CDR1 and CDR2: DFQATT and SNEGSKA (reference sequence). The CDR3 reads CSATGLAGLTDTQYF. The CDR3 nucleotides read TGCAGTGCTACGGGACTAGCGGGACTCACAGATACGCAGTATTTT.

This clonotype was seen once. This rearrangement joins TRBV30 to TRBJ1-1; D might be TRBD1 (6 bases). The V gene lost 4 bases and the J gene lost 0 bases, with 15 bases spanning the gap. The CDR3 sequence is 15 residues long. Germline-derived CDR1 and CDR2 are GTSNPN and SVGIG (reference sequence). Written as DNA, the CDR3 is TGTGCCTGGACCACCTCGGGGGCCGTGAACACTGAAGCTTTCTTT. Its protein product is CAWTTSGAVNTEAFF.

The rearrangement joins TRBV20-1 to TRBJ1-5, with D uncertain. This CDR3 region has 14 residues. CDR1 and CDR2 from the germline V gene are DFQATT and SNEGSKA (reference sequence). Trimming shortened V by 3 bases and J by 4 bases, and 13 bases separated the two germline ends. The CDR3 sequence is CSASGFGRNQPQHF. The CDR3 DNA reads TGCAGTGCTAGTGGGTTCGGTAGGAATCAGCCCCAGCATTTT.

The chain's CDR3 is CASSLMGLAGGETQYF. The CDR3 DNA reads TGTGCCAGCAGCTTAATGGGCCTAGCCGGGGGAGAGACCCAGTACTTC. This sequence joins TRBV7-2 and TRBJ2-5; perhaps TRBD2 as D (6 bases). V was shortened by 2 bases and J by 4 bases, with 17 bases between the two germline ends. This CDR3 region has 16 residues. The germline V gene has CDR1 SGHTA and CDR2 FQGNSA.

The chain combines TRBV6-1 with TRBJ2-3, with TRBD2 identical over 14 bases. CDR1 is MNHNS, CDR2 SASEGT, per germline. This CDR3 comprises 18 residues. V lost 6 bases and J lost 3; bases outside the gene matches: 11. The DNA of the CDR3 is TGTGCCAGCAGCTCAATGACTAGCGGGAGGGCCGGGACAGATACGCAGTATTTT. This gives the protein CASSSMTSGRAGTDTQYF.

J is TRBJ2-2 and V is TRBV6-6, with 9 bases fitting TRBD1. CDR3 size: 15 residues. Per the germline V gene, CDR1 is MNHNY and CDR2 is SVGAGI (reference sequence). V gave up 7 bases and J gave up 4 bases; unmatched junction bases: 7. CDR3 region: CASNSRQGVTGELFF. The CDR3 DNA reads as TGTGCCAGCAACTCCCGACAGGGGGTCACCGGGGAGCTGTTTTTT.

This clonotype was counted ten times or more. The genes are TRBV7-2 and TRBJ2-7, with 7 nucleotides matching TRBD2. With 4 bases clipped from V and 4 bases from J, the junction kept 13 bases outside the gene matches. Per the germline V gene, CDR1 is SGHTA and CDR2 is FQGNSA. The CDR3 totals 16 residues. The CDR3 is CASSSSVASGRYEQYF. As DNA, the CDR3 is TGTGCCAGCAGCTCCTCCGTGGCTAGCGGTAGATACGAGCAGTACTTC.

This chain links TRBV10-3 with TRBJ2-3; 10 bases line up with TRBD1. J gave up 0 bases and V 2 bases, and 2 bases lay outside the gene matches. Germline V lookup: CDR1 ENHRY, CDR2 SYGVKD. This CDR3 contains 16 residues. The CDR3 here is CAISERQGASTDTQYF. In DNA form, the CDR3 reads TGTGCCATCAGTGAGCGACAGGGGGCTAGCACAGATACGCAGTATTTT.

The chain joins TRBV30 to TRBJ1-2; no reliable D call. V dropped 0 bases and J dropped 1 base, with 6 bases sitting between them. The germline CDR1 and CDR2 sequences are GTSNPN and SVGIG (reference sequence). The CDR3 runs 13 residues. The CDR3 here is CAWSVSLNYGYTF. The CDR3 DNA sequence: TGTGCCTGGAGTGTGTCGCTTAACTATGGCTACACCTTC.

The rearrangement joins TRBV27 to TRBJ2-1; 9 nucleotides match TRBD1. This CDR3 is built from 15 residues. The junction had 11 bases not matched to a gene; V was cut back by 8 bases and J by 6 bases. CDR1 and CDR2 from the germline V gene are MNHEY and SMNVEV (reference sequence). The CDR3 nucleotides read TGTGCCAGCGGAAAACGACAGGGACAGGGCAATGAGCAGTTCTTC. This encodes CASGKRQGQGNEQFF.

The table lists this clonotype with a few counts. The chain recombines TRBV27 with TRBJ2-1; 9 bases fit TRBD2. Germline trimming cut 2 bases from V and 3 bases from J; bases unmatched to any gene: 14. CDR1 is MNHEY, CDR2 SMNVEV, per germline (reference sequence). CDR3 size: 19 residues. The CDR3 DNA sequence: TGTGCCAGCAGTTTACTGGGGCTAGCGGGACCGTCAAACTACAATGAGCAGTTCTTC. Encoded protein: CASSLLGLAGPSNYNEQFF.

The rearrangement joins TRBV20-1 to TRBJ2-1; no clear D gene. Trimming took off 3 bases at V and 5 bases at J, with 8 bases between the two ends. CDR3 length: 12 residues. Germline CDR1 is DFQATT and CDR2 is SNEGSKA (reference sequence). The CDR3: CSASGYNNEQFF. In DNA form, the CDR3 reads TGCAGTGCTAGTGGTTACAACAATGAGCAGTTCTTC.

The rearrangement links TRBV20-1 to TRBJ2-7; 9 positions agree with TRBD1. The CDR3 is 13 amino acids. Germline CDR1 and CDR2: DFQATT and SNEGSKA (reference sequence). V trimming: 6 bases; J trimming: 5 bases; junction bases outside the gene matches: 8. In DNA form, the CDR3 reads TGCAGTGCCAAAAACAGGGGGCTAGACGAGCAGTACTTC. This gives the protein CSAKNRGLDEQYF.

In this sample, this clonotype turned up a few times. CDR3 loop: CASSLGISNEQFF. The CDR3 DNA is TGTGCCAGCAGCTTAGGGATTTCCAATGAGCAGTTCTTC. This chain links TRBV11-2 with TRBJ2-1; D ambiguous. V was cut by 1 base and J by 6 bases, with 7 bases left in between. In germline, CDR1 is SGHAT, CDR2 FQNNGV. This CDR3 has 13 residues.